The sequence of this T cell receptor (beta chain) was determined in a study of human T cells and chemical hapten exposure. Looking at the study overall: Across samples, TCR yields varied, mostly owing to small differences in pooled library volumes.

Time point in this sample: healthy volunteer bleed at 6 weeks. Unfractionated whole blood yielded the extracted total RNA. Each CDR3 protein is one row after TCRdb ran MiXCR on the RACE reads. The sample has about 77,000 distinct CDR3 sequences, 8.5% to 10% seen once; the top ten hold 1.7%. This clonotype was seen repeatedly, ten times or more. Sequencing was done on a sample of whole blood. The source of this sequence is a female donor in good health. Some clones in this sample may be carry-over from other donors' samples.

This chain's CDR3 is CASRGTGAEETQYF. The CDR3 coding sequence is TGTGCCAGCAGGGGGACAGGGGCCGAAGAGACCCAGTACTTC. The chain links TRBV12-3 or TRBV12-4 to TRBJ2-5; the match to TRBD1 covers 10 bases. With V trimmed by 6 bases and J by 3 bases, 4 bases remained unmatched. CDR3 length equals 14 residues.